The 4 T cell receptor beta chains presented below share a single source sample, sequenced in a study of T-cell reconstitution after alpha-beta-depleted transplantation in children. Library preparation (for TCRbeta) was performed with unique molecular identifiers. MiXCR was run by TCRdb on the PCR reads, yielding one entry per CDR3 protein. Among approximately 510,000 distinct CDR3 sequences listed, around 20% were seen once. This sample comprised PBMCs from the stem cell graft donor, obtained from the stem cell graft. These receptors came from a human donor who donated a stem cell graft to a child with acute lymphoblastic leukemia.

This clonotype was picked up a small number of times. The rearrangement joins TRBV5-1 to TRBJ2-2; a weak D match, TRBD1 (6 bases). In germline, CDR1 is SGHRS, CDR2 YFSETQ. The V gene lost 0 bases and the J gene lost 4 bases, with 16 bases spanning the gap. CDR3 size: 17 residues. CDR3 protein: CASSLGVTGRVTGELFF. As DNA, the CDR3 is TGCGCCAGCAGCTTGGGGGTTACAGGGCGCGTCACCGGGGAGCTGTTTTTT.

V gene TRBV5-1 combines with J gene TRBJ2-2, with D possibly TRBD1 on 6 matching bases. This CDR3 comprises 14 residues. V gave up 0 bases and J gave up 7 bases, with 10 bases separating them. CDR1 SGHRS and CDR2 YFSETQ come from the germline V gene. The CDR3: CASSLAQGYGELFF. CDR3 DNA sequence: TGCGCCAGCAGCTTGGCCCAGGGGTACGGGGAGCTGTTTTTT.

V gene TRBV25-1 combines with J gene TRBJ2-1; possible D gene TRBD2, 5 bases. Trimming removed 5 bases from V and 4 bases from J, with 12 bases in between. The CDR3 length is 14 residues. Germline-derived CDR1 and CDR2 are MGHDK and SYGVNS. CDR3 bases: TGTGCCAGCAGTCAAGCGGAGGTTTACAATGAGCAGTTCTTC. Translation: CASSQAEVYNEQFF. The full variable domain, its missing parts supplied by reference TRBV25-1 and TRBJ2-1, is EADIYQTPRYLVIGTGKKITLECSQTMGHDKMYWYQQDPGMELHLIHYSYGVNSTEKGDLSSESTVSRIRTEHFPLTLESARPSHTSQYLCASSQAEVYNEQFFGPGTRLTVL.

This clonotype was seen a handful of times. The chain links TRBV18 to TRBJ2-7; 10 nucleotides line up with TRBD2. Trimming at V came to 2 bases and at J to 4 bases, leaving 11 bases not matched to a gene. The CDR3 loop spans 17 amino acids. Per germline, CDR1 KGHSH and CDR2 LQKENI. Here the CDR3 reads CASSPSSGSIGRYEQYF. The CDR3 nucleotides read TGTGCCAGCTCACCATCTAGCGGGAGTATCGGTCGGTACGAGCAGTACTTC.